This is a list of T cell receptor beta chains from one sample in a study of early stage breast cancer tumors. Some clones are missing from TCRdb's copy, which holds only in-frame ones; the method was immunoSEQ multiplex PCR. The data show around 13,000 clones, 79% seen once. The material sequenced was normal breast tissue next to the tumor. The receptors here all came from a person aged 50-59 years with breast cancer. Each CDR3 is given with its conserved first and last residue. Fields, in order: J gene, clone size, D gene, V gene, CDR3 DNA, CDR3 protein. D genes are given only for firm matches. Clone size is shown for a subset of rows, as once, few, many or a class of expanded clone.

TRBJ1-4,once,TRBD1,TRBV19,TGTGCCAGTTCGGACAGGGTAGATGAAAAACTGTTTTTT,CASSDRVDEKLFF
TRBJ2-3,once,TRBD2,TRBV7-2,TGTGCCAGCAGCCTATCTAGCGGGGGGGCTTGGGATACGCAGTATTTT,CASSLSSGGAWDTQYF
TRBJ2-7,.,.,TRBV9,TGTGCCAGCAGCGTAAATGCGGACACTTACGAGCAGTACTTC,CASSVNADTYEQYF
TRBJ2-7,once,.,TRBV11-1,TGTGCCAGCAGCTTACCGCAGGCCTACGAGCAGTACTTC,CASSLPQAYEQYF
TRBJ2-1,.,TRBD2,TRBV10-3,TGTGCCATCAGTGCCGGGACTAGCGGGAGTGGGGGCAATTGGAATGAGCAGTTCTTC,CAISAGTSGSGGNWNEQFF
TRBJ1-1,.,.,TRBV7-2,TGTGCCAGCAGCTTTATGGGGAGCACTGAAGCTTTCTTT,CASSFMGSTEAFF
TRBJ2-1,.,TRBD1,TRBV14,TGTGCCAGCAGCCAAGGACAGGGGGTCGGCTACAATGAGCAGTTCTTC,CASSQGQGVGYNEQFF
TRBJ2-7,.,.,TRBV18,TGTGCCAGCTCACCGACTCCCTCGGGGGCGGGGTACGAGCAGTACTTC,CASSPTPSGAGYEQYF
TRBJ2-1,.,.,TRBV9,TGTGCCAGCAGCGTAGGAGAGGCAGCGTCCTACAATGAGCAGTTCTTC,CASSVGEAASYNEQFF
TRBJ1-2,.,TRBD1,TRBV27,TGTGCCAGCAGTTTGGGACAGGGTAAAGACTATGGCTACACCTTC,CASSLGQGKDYGYTF
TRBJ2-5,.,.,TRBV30,TGTGCCTGGAGTGACCGGGCTCCAGGTAGGGAGACCCAGTACTTC,CAWSDRAPGRETQYF
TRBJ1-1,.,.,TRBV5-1,TGCGCCAGCAGCTTGGGTGAGGGGGTCCGTAACACTGAAGCTTTCTTT,CASSLGEGVRNTEAFF
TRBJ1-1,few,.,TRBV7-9,TGTGCCATATCCGTAGGAGGGAACACTGAAGCTTTCTTT,CAISVGGNTEAFF
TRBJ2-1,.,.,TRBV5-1,TGCGCCAGCTTTGGGGACGGGACTTACAATGAGCAGTTCTTC,CASFGDGTYNEQFF
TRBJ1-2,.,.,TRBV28,TGTGCCAGCCGTGGGACCTCTCCGGGCTACACCTTC,CASRGTSPGYTF
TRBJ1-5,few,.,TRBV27,TGTGCCAGCAGTTCGAGGTACAGGGCGGATAGCAATCAGCCCCAGCATTTT,CASSSRYRADSNQPQHF
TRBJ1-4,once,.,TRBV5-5,TGTGCCAGCAGCCCTGGCAGGATTGGGAGTGAAAAACTGTTTTTT,CASSPGRIGSEKLFF
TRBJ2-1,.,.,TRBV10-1,TGCGCCAGCAGTGGGGCTGGAGGGGCGGGGGCCCACTACAATGAGCAGTTCTTC,CASSGAGGAGAHYNEQFF
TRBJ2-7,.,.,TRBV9,TGTGCCAGCAGCGCCGACAGTTACTACGAGCAGTACTTC,CASSADSYYEQYF
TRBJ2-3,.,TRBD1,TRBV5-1,TGCGCCAGCAGCCGACGACAGGGCCAAACCTCCACAGATACGCAGTATTTT,CASSRRQGQTSTDTQYF
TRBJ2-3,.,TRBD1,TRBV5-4,TGTGCCAGCAGCCCGGGACAGAGCACAGATACGCAGTATTTT,CASSPGQSTDTQYF
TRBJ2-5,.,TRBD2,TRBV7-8,TGTGCCAGCAGCTCTCCCGGACTAGCGGGAGGGGAGACCCAGTACTTC,CASSSPGLAGGETQYF
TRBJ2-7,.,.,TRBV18,TGTGCCAGCTCACCACCGTCACAGGGCTACGAGCAGTACTTC,CASSPPSQGYEQYF
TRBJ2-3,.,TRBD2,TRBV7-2,TGTGCCAGCAGCTTATTTGCTAGCGGGGGCGGAGATACGCAGTATTTT,CASSLFASGGGDTQYF
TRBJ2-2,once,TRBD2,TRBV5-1,TGCGCCAGCAGCTTGGCCGGGACTAGCGGATACACCGGGGAGCTGTTTTTT,CASSLAGTSGYTGELFF
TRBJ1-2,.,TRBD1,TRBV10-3,TGTGCCATCAGGGCCGGGACAGGGGTCGGGACTAACTATGGCTACACCTTC,CAIRAGTGVGTNYGYTF
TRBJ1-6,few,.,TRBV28,TGTGCCAGCAGTTTGCCCCTTAGCTCCTATAATTCACCCCTCCACTTT,CASSLPLSSYNSPLHF
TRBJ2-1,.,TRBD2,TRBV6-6,TGTGCCAGCAGTTCCAACGGACTAGCTTCCAATGAGCAGTTCTTC,CASSSNGLASNEQFF
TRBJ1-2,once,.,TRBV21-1,TGTGCCAGCAGCAAAGCCTTTTTCAGGGGGTTTTACTATGGCTACACCTTC,CASSKAFFRGFYYGYTF
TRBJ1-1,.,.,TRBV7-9,TGTGCCAGCAGCCGACAGTCCACGAACACTGAAGCTTTCTTT,CASSRQSTNTEAFF
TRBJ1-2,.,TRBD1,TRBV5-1,TGCGCCAGCAGCTTGGCCGGGACAGGGGACTATGGCTACACCTTC,CASSLAGTGDYGYTF
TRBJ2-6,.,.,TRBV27,TGTGCCAGCAGTTTATCGCTATTAGGAACCGGCTCTGGGGCCAACGTCCTGACTTTC,CASSLSLLGTGSGANVLTF
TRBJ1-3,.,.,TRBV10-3,TGTGCCATCAGTGAGTCGCGGCAGAGCTCTGGAAACACCATATATTTT,CAISESRQSSGNTIYF
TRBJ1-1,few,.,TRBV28,TGTGCCAGCAGCTCCAGGGGGAACACTGAAGCTTTCTTT,CASSSRGNTEAFF
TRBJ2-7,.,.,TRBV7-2,TGTGCCAGCAGCCTCCCCTACGAGCAGTACTTC,CASSLPYEQYF
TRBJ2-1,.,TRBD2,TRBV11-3,TGTGCCAGCAGCCTACTAGCGGGAGGGCCCTGGGAGGAGCAGTTCTTC,CASSLLAGGPWEEQFF
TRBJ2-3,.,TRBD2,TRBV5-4,TGTGCCAGCAGCTTAGGACTAGCGGGGGGGAGTCTTAGCACAGATACGCAGTATTTT,CASSLGLAGGSLSTDTQYF
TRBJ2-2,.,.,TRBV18,TGTGCCAGCTCACCTAGGCAGGCCAACACCGGGGAGCTGTTTTTT,CASSPRQANTGELFF
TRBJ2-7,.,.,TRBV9,TGTGCCAGCAGCGTAGGCGCCACCGGAGGCTACGAGCAGTACTTC,CASSVGATGGYEQYF
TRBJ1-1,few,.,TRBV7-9,TGTGCCAGCAGCTTAGGCAAGGGAGCTTTCTTT,CASSLGKGAFF
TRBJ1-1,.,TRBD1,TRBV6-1,TGTGCCAGCAGTGCCCGACAGGGTTCCCTCAACACTGAAGCTTTCTTT,CASSARQGSLNTEAFF
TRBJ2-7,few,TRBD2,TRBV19,TGTGCCAGTAGTATAGAAGCGGGAGGGAGCGCCTACGAGCAGTACTTC,CASSIEAGGSAYEQYF
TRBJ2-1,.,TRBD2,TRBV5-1,TGCGCCAGCATGGAGAGCGGGGGCTCCTACAATGAGCAGTTCTTC,CASMESGGSYNEQFF
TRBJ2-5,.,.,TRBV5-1,TGCGCCAGCCGAGTCCAGCTAGGACAAGAGACCCAGTACTTC,CASRVQLGQETQYF
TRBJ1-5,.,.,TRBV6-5,TGTGCCAGCAGGGGCAGCAATCAGCCCCAGCATTTT,CASRGSNQPQHF
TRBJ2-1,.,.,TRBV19,TGTGCCAGTAGTATTAGTAGCGGAGACTACAATGAGCAGTTCTTC,CASSISSGDYNEQFF
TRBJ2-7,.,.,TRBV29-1,TGCAGCGTTGAAAGGCAGGACGGCTTCCCCTACGAGCAGTACTTC,CSVERQDGFPYEQYF
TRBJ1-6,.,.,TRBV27,TGTGCCAGCAGTTTATTAGCTCAGGGTTCACCCCTCCACTTT,CASSLLAQGSPLHF
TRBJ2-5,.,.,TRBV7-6,TGTGCCAGCAGCTTAGAGCCCGGGCTAGAGACCCAGTACTTC,CASSLEPGLETQYF
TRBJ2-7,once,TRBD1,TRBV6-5,TGTGCCAGCAGTCGGACAGGGGTTTTATACGAGCAGTACTTC,CASSRTGVLYEQYF
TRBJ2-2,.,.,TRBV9,TGTGCCAGCAGCTCCCACCAGGGTAGGAGCACCGGGGAGCTGTTTTTT,CASSSHQGRSTGELFF
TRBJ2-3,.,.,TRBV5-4,TGTGCCAGCAGCTTAGGGGGAACGACAGATACGCAGTATTTT,CASSLGGTTDTQYF
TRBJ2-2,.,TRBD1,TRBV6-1,TGTGCCAGCAGGCCGGGACAGGGGCGTAGCGGGGAGCTGTTTTTT,CASRPGQGRSGELFF
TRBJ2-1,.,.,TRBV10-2,TGCGCCAGCAGCCGGACAGATACCTACAATGAGCAGTTCTTC,CASSRTDTYNEQFF
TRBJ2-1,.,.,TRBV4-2,TGTGCCAGCAGCCAAGAAGCTTCGTACTCCTACAATGAGCAGTTCTTC,CASSQEASYSYNEQFF
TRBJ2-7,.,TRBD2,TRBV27,TGTGCCAGCAGCTCTAGCGGGGGGCCAACCTACGAGCAGTACTTC,CASSSSGGPTYEQYF
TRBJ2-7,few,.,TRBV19,TGTGCCAGTAGTATACAGGGGACCTCCTACGAGCAGTACTTC,CASSIQGTSYEQYF
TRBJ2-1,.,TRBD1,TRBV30,TGTGCCTGGAGTTTAAACAGGGGCCTCTACAATGAGCAGTTCTTC,CAWSLNRGLYNEQFF
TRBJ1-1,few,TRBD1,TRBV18,TGTGCCAGCTCACCACTTTGGCCGAACAGGGGACTGAACACTGAAGCTTTCTTT,CASSPLWPNRGLNTEAFF
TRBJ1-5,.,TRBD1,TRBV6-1,TGTGCCAGCACCGATGGACAGGGCTTGATTCAGCCCCAGCATTTT,CASTDGQGLIQPQHF